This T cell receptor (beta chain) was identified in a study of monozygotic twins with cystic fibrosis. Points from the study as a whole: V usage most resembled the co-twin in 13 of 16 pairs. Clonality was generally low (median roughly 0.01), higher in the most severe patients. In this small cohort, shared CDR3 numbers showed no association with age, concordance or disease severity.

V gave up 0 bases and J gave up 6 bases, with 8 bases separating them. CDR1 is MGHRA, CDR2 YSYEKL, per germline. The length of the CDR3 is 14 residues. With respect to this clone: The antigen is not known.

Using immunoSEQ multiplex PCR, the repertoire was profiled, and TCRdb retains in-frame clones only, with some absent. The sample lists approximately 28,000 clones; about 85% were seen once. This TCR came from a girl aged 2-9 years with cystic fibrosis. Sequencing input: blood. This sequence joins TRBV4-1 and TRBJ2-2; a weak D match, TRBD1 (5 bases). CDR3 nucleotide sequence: TGCGCCAGCAGCCAAGATACAGGACCCGGGGAGCTGTTTTTT. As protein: CASSQDTGPGELFF.